This TCR beta chain was identified in a study of blood T cell repertoires in COVID-19. TCRdb's table, derived via immunoSEQ multiplex PCR, lists solely in-frame clones and lacks some. The sample includes about 390,000 clones, approximately 90% seen only once; the top ten take roughly 9.4%. CDR1 and CDR2 (germline): SNHLY, FYNNEI. Trimming removed 6 bases at V and 10 bases at J, with 13 bases between. This CDR3 has 13 amino acids. Sequences were obtained from PBMCs or T cells enriched from blood (not recorded which). This sequence was found in a woman in her forties or fifties who had recovered from COVID-19. V is TRBV2 and J is TRBJ1-6; no firm D call. The CDR3 bases are TGTGCCAGCAGGCAGGAGGCCGACTCACCCCTCCACTTT. Protein: CASRQEADSPLHF.